The present entry profiles one T cell receptor (beta chain) with its context. Its antigen remains unknown. This entry is derived from a study of OX40 agonist ivuxolimab in advanced cancers. Study context: Intravenous ivuxolimab was administered to patients every 2 weeks at 0.01 to 10 mg/kg.

People who had autoimmune disease history or systemic immunosuppression were excluded. The trim removed 4 bases at V and 5 bases at J, leaving 3 bases unmatched. Germline V gene lookup returns CDR1 SGHAT and CDR2 FQNNGV. The CDR3 is 13 amino acids. General study points: Doses of 0.1 to 3.0 mg/kg were accompanied by clonal expansion of CD4+ and CD8+ blood T cells by week 6.

The repertoire was sequenced with immunoSEQ multiplex PCR; TCRdb's copy has only in-frame clones and lacks some. The sample records tens of thousands of clones, around 84% being singletons. Specimen: CD4+ or CD8+ T cells sorted from blood, collected in a trial of the OX40 agonist ivuxolimab. This chain joins TRBV11-2 and TRBJ1-2; 8 bases agree with TRBD1. This sequence was found in an adult with an advanced solid tumor such as melanoma, head and neck, liver or kidney cancer. CDR3 amino acids: CASSSDRGYGYTF. Here the CDR3 DNA reads TGTGCCAGCAGCTCCGACAGGGGATATGGCTACACCTTC.